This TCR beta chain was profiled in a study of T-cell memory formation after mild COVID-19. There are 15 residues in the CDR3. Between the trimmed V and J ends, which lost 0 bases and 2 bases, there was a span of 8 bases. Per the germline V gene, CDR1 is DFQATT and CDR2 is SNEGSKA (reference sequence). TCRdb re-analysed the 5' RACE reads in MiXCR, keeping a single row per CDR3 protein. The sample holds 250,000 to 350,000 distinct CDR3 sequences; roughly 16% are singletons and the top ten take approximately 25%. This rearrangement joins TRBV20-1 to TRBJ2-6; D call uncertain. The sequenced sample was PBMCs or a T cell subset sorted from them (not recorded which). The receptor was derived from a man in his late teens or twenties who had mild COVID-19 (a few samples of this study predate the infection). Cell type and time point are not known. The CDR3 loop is CSARDPGPGANVLTF. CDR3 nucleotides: TGCAGTGCTAGAGATCCCGGGCCTGGGGCCAACGTCCTGACTTTC.